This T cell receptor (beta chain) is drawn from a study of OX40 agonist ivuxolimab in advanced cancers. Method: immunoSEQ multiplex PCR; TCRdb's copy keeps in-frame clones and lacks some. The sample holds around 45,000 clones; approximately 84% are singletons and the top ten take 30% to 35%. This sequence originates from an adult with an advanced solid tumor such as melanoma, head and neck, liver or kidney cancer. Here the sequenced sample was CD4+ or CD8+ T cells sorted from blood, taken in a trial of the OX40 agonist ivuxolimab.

The CDR3 region is CASSQVRSNPYEQYF. CDR3 DNA sequence: TGCGCCAGCAGCCAAGTGAGGAGCAACCCCTACGAGCAGTACTTC. V usage is TRBV4-1 and J usage is TRBJ2-7; D uncertain. V shed 1 base and J shed 2 bases, with 12 bases lying between them. This CDR3 has 15 amino acids. Germline V CDR1 and CDR2: MGHRA, YSYEKL.